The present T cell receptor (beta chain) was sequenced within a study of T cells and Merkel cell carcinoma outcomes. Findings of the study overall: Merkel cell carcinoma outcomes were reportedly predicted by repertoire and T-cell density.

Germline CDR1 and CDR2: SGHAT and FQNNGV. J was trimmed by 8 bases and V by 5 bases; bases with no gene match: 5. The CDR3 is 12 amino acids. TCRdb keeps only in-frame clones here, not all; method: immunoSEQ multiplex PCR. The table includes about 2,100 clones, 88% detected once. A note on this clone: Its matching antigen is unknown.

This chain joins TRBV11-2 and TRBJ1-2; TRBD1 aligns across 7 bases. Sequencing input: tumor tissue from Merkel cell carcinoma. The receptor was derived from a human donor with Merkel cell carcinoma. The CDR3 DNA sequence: TGTGCCAGCAGCCGGGAGGGGGCGGGCTACACCTTC. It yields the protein CASSREGAGYTF.